Listed below are T cell receptor beta chains from one sample, sequenced in a study of memory CD4+ T cells and cytomegalovirus serostatus. Here immunoSEQ multiplex PCR was the method, and the copy in TCRdb shows in-frame clones only, minus some. The sample has about 52,000 clones, roughly 78% seen once. The source material was memory CD4+ T cells from blood. The receptors shown here come from an adult in good health and CMV-seronegative. Both conserved end residues are part of each CDR3. The D gene is left open where the match is weak. Rows give clone size only sometimes, using once, few, many, or a class for an expanded clone.

TRBD1	NA	TRBV25-1	TRBJ2-3	CASSVTVGQGATDTQYF	TGTGCCAGCAGTGTAACTGTGGGACAGGGGGCAACAGATACGCAGTATTTT
NA	NA	TRBV6-1	TRBJ1-5	CASTTGIRRNQPQHF	TGTGCCAGCACCACAGGGATACGCCGCAATCAGCCCCAGCATTTT
NA	few	TRBV18	TRBJ2-1	CASLTGIHNEQFF	TGTGCCAGCTTAACAGGGATCCACAATGAGCAGTTCTTC
TRBD2	NA	TRBV30	TRBJ2-2	CAWRISGVTGELFF	TGTGCCTGGAGAATTAGCGGGGTCACCGGGGAGCTGTTTTTT
NA	NA	TRBV11-2	TRBJ1-6	CASSRGDSPLHF	TGTGCCAGCAGCCGTGGGGATTCACCCCTCCACTTT
NA	NA	TRBV28	TRBJ2-3	CASSLSSDTQYF	TGTGCCAGCAGTTTATCGTCTGATACGCAGTATTTT
TRBD1	NA	TRBV19	TRBJ2-1	CASSPGQGAYNEQFF	TGTGCCAGTAGCCCGGGACAGGGGGCTTACAATGAGCAGTTCTTC
TRBD1	NA	TRBV28	TRBJ2-3	CASSSGQGDLFTDTQYF	TGTGCCAGCAGTTCGGGACAGGGGGACCTCTTCACAGATACGCAGTATTTT
NA	NA	TRBV11-3	TRBJ2-7	CASSLGPASGSEQYF	TGTGCCAGCAGCTTAGGCCCGGCCTCCGGGAGTGAGCAGTACTTC
NA	NA	TRBV7-5	TRBJ2-1	CARSMWKSSYNEQFF	TGTGCCAGAAGCATGTGGAAAAGCTCCTACAATGAGCAGTTCTTC
NA	NA	TRBV14	TRBJ2-2	CASSLATNTGELFF	TGTGCCAGCAGCCTGGCCACGAACACCGGGGAGCTGTTTTTT
NA	NA	TRBV7-6	TRBJ2-1	CASSLQAEAGKNEQFF	TGTGCCAGCAGCTTACAAGCCGAGGCGGGTAAGAATGAGCAGTTCTTC
NA	NA	TRBV6-5	TRBJ2-3	CASSYIQGSADTQYF	TGTGCCAGCAGTTACATTCAGGGATCGGCGGATACGCAGTATTTT
TRBD1	few	TRBV5-4	TRBJ1-2	CASSPRTGGGGYTF	TGTGCCAGCAGCCCAAGGACAGGGGGCGGTGGCTACACCTTC
NA	NA	TRBV2	TRBJ1-1	CASRGQGSTEAFF	TGTGCCTCTCGGGGCCAGGGATCCACTGAAGCTTTCTTT
TRBD1	NA	TRBV6-4	TRBJ1-1	CASRGQGHTEAFF	TGTGCCAGCAGGGGACAGGGACACACTGAAGCTTTCTTT
NA	NA	TRBV7-9	TRBJ1-5	CASSPGSQGQPQHF	TGTGCCAGCAGCCCCGGGTCACAGGGTCAGCCCCAGCATTTT
NA	NA	TRBV6-5	TRBJ2-1	CAASRGTYNEQFF	TGTGCCGCTAGCCGGGGCACCTACAATGAGCAGTTCTTC
NA	NA	TRBV30	TRBJ1-2	CAWSPGLSYGYTF	TGTGCCTGGAGTCCAGGGTTGAGCTATGGCTACACCTTC
TRBD2	NA	TRBV7-7	TRBJ2-3	CASSLGLAADTQYF	TGTGCCAGCAGCTTGGGACTAGCAGCAGATACGCAGTATTTT
NA	NA	TRBV7-6	TRBJ2-7	CASSGQGSYEQYF	TGTGCCAGCAGCGGCCAGGGGTCGTACGAGCAGTACTTC
TRBD2	NA	TRBV11-1	TRBJ2-3	CASSPLAVSTDTQYF	TGTGCCAGCAGCCCCCTAGCGGTTAGCACAGATACGCAGTATTTT
NA	few	TRBV6-6	TRBJ1-2	CASRRDSGDRGYTF	TGTGCCAGCAGGCGAGATTCGGGGGATCGTGGCTACACCTTC
TRBD1	NA	TRBV12-5	TRBJ2-7	CASGKHTGAYEQYF	TGTGCTAGTGGGAAGCATACAGGGGCCTACGAGCAGTACTTC
NA	NA	TRBV7-9	TRBJ1-5	CASSLDGNQPQHF	TGTGCCAGCAGCTTGGACGGGAATCAGCCCCAGCATTTT
NA	NA	TRBV5-1	TRBJ2-5	CASSREAETQYF	TGCGCCAGCAGTCGAGAGGCGGAGACCCAGTACTTC
TRBD1	NA	TRBV10-3	TRBJ1-2	CAIRTGTGSLGYTF	TGTGCCATCAGGACCGGGACAGGGAGTTTGGGCTACACCTTC
NA	NA	TRBV5-6	TRBJ2-7	CASSLGAYEQYF	TGTGCCAGCAGCTTGGGGGCGTACGAGCAGTACTTC
TRBD2	NA	TRBV28	TRBJ2-5	CASSFTAGGRETQYF	TGTGCCAGCAGTTTCACCGCGGGGGGCAGGGAGACCCAGTACTTC